The 18 T cell receptor beta chains reported below all come from one sample, sequenced in a study of shared clonotypes between healthy human individuals. Clones were sequenced by immunoSEQ multiplex PCR, and TCRdb holds only the in-frame ones, with some missing. This table has around 1.6 million clones, approximately 98% appearing once. Sequenced input: naive CD4+ T cells sorted from blood. Noted subset: CD45RA+ positively selected. The receptors originated from a man in his thirties or forties in good health.

CDR3 protein: CASRTTQDSGRSYNEQFF. In nucleotides, the CDR3 is TGTGCCAGCAGGACTACACAAGATAGCGGGAGGTCCTACAATGAGCAGTTCTTC. The chain has TRBV11-3 and TRBJ2-1; 10 nucleotides agree with TRBD2. The CDR3 totals 18 residues. The V and J ends lost 6 bases and 1 base, in that order; junction bases with no gene match: 12. Germline-derived CDR1 and CDR2 are SGHNT and YENEEA.

The rearrangement links TRBV10-3 to TRBJ2-7; a possible D gene is TRBD2 (5 bases). Germline CDR1 ENHRY, CDR2 SYGVKD. Between the trimmed V and J ends, which lost 3 bases and 2 bases, there was a span of 14 bases. This CDR3 has 15 residues. The DNA for the CDR3 is TGTGCCATCAGTGACCCGGGAAGGGTCCCCTACGAGCAGTACTTC. Protein: CAISDPGRVPYEQYF.

The table lists this clone with a count of one. This chain joins TRBV7-9 and TRBJ2-5; TRBD1 matches at 8 bases. Per the germline V gene, CDR1 is SEHNR and CDR2 is FQNEAQ (reference sequence). Germline trimming cut 5 bases from V and 5 bases from J; bases unmatched to any gene: 10. This CDR3 is 15 amino acids long. CDR3 loop: CASSRGTGLMETQYF. DNA for the CDR3: TGTGCCAGCAGCCGAGGGACAGGTCTTATGGAGACCCAGTACTTC.

The chain has TRBV27 and TRBJ2-1; no firm D call. The CDR3 is made up of 15 amino acids. V was clipped by 5 bases and J by 0 bases, with 11 bases between them. The germline CDR1 and CDR2 sequences are MNHEY and SMNVEV (reference sequence). The CDR3 nucleotides are TGTGCCAGCAGTGGCAGGAGAAGCTCCTACAATGAGCAGTTCTTC. Protein sequence: CASSGRRSSYNEQFF.

CDR3 DNA: TGCGCCAGCAGCTTAAGTGTGGGCACCGGGGAGCTGTTTTTT. It specifies CASSLSVGTGELFF. The chain combines TRBV5-1 with TRBJ2-2; D is ambiguous. The length of the CDR3 is 14 residues. Trimming left V 2 bases short and J 4 bases short, with 9 bases between. Germline CDR1 reads SGHRS; CDR2 reads YFSETQ.

This clone has only one observation. The gene calls are TRBV11-2 and TRBJ1-2; weak D call: TRBD1 (5 bases). Trimming stripped 4 bases from V and 8 bases from J, with 11 bases between. The CDR3 consists of 12 residues. Germline V gene lookup returns CDR1 SGHAT and CDR2 FQNNGV. The CDR3 here is CASSSLGGGYTF. In nucleotides, the CDR3 is TGTGCCAGCAGCTCCCTCGGGGGAGGCTACACCTTC. Combining the CDR3 with reference TRBV11-2 and TRBJ1-2 gives the whole variable domain EAGVAQSPRYKIIEKRQSVAFWCNPISGHATLYWYQQILGQGPKLLIQFQNNGVVDDSQLPKDRFSAERLKGVDSTLKIQPAKLEDSAVYLCASSSLGGGYTFGSGTRLTVV.

J is TRBJ2-1 and V is TRBV11-2; D is unresolved. The CDR3 has 11 residues. The V and J ends lost 4 bases and 6 bases respectively, with 4 bases between them. Per germline, CDR1 SGHAT and CDR2 FQNNGV. Here the CDR3 reads CASSSRNEQFF. DNA for the CDR3: TGTGCCAGCAGCTCTCGCAATGAGCAGTTCTTC.

This rearrangement joins TRBV9 to TRBJ2-1; D unclear. CDR1 is SGDLS, CDR2 YYNGEE, per germline. The CDR3 sequence is 16 residues long. Trimming shortened V by 1 base and J by 8 bases, and 19 bases separated the two germline ends. CDR3 sequence (DNA): TGTGCCAGCAGCGTAAGACCTACAAGGATGTCGGATGAGCAGTTCTTC. Its translation is CASSVRPTRMSDEQFF.

This clone was seen once. This rearrangement joins TRBV19 to TRBJ2-7; D is perhaps TRBD1 or TRBD2 (5 bases each). The CDR3 has 18 residues. Per the germline V gene, CDR1 is LNHDA and CDR2 is SQIVND (reference sequence). Trimming removed 5 bases from V and 2 bases from J, with 25 bases in between. The CDR3 reads CASSPTLPSPGRTYEQYF. DNA for the CDR3: TGTGCCAGTAGTCCAACCCTACCTTCACCGGGACGGACCTACGAGCAGTACTTC.

This rearrangement joins TRBV6-5 to TRBJ2-2, with D hard to call. The ends were cut back, 6 bases at V and 7 bases at J, with 6 bases in the middle. CDR3 length equals 11 residues. CDR1 MNHEY and CDR2 SVGAGI come from the germline V gene. The CDR3 spells CASRLFGELFF. CDR3 coding DNA: TGTGCCAGCAGACTCTTCGGGGAGCTGTTTTTT.

The chain employs TRBV2 and TRBJ1-1; weak D call: TRBD1 (5 bases). Between the trimmed V and J ends, which lost 6 bases and 1 base, there was a span of 9 bases. Germline-derived CDR1 and CDR2 are SNHLY and FYNNEI. CDR3 length: 13 residues. The CDR3 protein is CASRETANTEAFF. CDR3 bases: TGTGCCAGCAGGGAGACAGCGAACACTGAAGCTTTCTTT.

The chain employs TRBV29-1 and TRBJ2-5, with 9 bases identical to TRBD1. Germline loops: CDR1 SQVTM, CDR2 ANQGSEA. The CDR3 loop spans 14 amino acids. Trimming at V came to 6 bases and at J to 4 bases, leaving 9 bases not matched to a gene. CDR3 sequence reads: CSVLQQGAPETQYF. The DNA for the CDR3 is TGCAGCGTCCTTCAACAGGGGGCCCCAGAGACCCAGTACTTC.

The V call is TRBV19, the J call TRBJ2-7; 8 bases are shared with TRBD2. V was pared by 9 bases and J by 1 base, with 8 bases of the junction left unmatched. Germline assignment: CDR1 LNHDA and CDR2 SQIVND (reference sequence). The CDR3 is 14 residues long. The CDR3 sequence: CASKSGSGSYEQYF. For the CDR3, the DNA is TGTGCCAGCAAGAGCGGGAGCGGGTCCTACGAGCAGTACTTC. Looking up the rest from reference TRBV19 and TRBJ2-7 gives the full variable domain: DGGITQSPKYLFRKEGQNVTLSCEQNLNHDAMYWYRQDPGQGLRLIYYSQIVNDFQKGDIAEGYSVSREKKESFPLTVTSAQKNPTAFYLCASKSGSGSYEQYFGPGTRLTVT.

This clone was detected once. Other DNA sequences in this sample translate to the same CDR3. The V call is TRBV2, the J call TRBJ2-7; unclear D gene. Per germline, CDR1 SNHLY and CDR2 FYNNEI. The V end was cut by 1 base, the J end by 7 bases, with 11 bases between. The CDR3 is 13 amino acids. Here the CDR3 reads CASSEDLVGEQYF. For the CDR3, the DNA is TGTGCCAGCAGTGAAGATTTAGTGGGTGAGCAGTACTTC.

The chain has TRBV11-2 and TRBJ2-1, with 9 bases lining up with TRBD2. Germline loops: CDR1 SGHAT, CDR2 FQNNGV. Unmatched junction bases numbered 12, after V lost 5 bases and J lost 4 bases. The CDR3 sequence is 17 residues long. The CDR3, as DNA: TGTGCCAGCAGCGAATACAAACTAGCGGGCGATTACAATGAGCAGTTCTTC. Translating it yields CASSEYKLAGDYNEQFF.

The gene calls are TRBV5-1 and TRBJ1-5; D call uncertain. The V gene lost 0 bases and the J gene lost 3 bases, with 10 bases spanning the gap. CDR3 length: 15 amino acids. Germline V gene sequence: CDR1 SGHRS, CDR2 YFSETQ. As DNA, the CDR3 is TGCGCCAGCAGCTTGGGAGGGTCAGTCAATCAGCCCCAGCATTTT. Protein sequence: CASSLGGSVNQPQHF.

The chain carries TRBV28 and TRBJ1-2; TRBD1 agrees at 7 bases. Germline V gives CDR1 MDHEN, CDR2 SYDVKM. CDR3 length: 17 residues. Germline trimming cut 6 bases from V and 2 bases from J; bases unmatched to any gene: 15. The CDR3 reads CASRPAVPQTGNYGYTF. DNA of the CDR3: TGTGCCAGCAGACCGGCCGTCCCACAGACAGGGAACTATGGCTACACCTTC.

The chain is built from TRBV25-1 and TRBJ2-2; D could derive from TRBD1 or TRBD2 (6 bases each). Germline CDR1 MGHDK, CDR2 SYGVNS. There are 14 residues in the CDR3. V lost 1 base and J lost 7, with 10 bases in between. CDR3 residues: CASSELGGHGELFF. The CDR3 nucleotides read TGTGCCAGCAGTGAATTGGGGGGCCACGGGGAGCTGTTTTTT.